One and the same sample provided the 27 T cell receptor beta chains below, sequenced in a study of identical twins. MiXCR, applied by TCRdb to the 5' RACE reads, yields one record per CDR3 protein. The sample has some 460,000 distinct CDR3 sequences; 14% are singletons. These data also featured in a second study, about yellow fever vaccine responses in identical twins.

Source material: CD4+ T cells sorted from blood. These receptors were collected from a woman aged 18-30 years in good health.

This clonotype was counted only a few times. This chain joins TRBV20-1 and TRBJ2-1, with TRBD1 matching 7 bases. This CDR3 comprises 15 residues. V was clipped by 3 bases and J by 2 bases; unmatched bases: 7. In germline, CDR1 is DFQATT, CDR2 SNEGSKA (reference sequence). CDR3 sequence (DNA): TGCAGTGCTAGCTCAACAGGGGCCACCTACAATGAGCAGTTCTTC. It translates to CSASSTGATYNEQFF.

The chain has TRBV5-1 and TRBJ2-2, with TRBD2 matching 10 bases. This CDR3 has 18 amino acids. The germline CDR1 and CDR2 sequences are SGHRS and YFSETQ. The trim removed 4 bases at V and 0 bases at J, leaving 9 bases unmatched. CDR3 sequence reads: CASSTKERGGANTGELFF. The DNA of the CDR3 is TGCGCCAGCAGCACAAAAGAGCGGGGGGGCGCGAACACCGGGGAGCTGTTTTTT.

The genes are TRBV3-1 and TRBJ2-7; 11 nucleotides agree with TRBD1. Germline V gives CDR1 LGHDT, CDR2 YNNKEL (reference sequence). V was clipped by 3 bases and J by 7 bases; unmatched bases: 8. CDR3 length equals 15 residues. CDR3 protein: CASSQTGTGGREQYF. The CDR3 region has the DNA TGTGCCAGCAGCCAGACCGGGACAGGGGGTAGGGAGCAGTACTTC.

This clonotype has a handful of counts. This sequence joins TRBV12-5 and TRBJ2-2; D unresolved. This CDR3 contains 12 residues. Trimming took off 2 bases at V and 7 bases at J, with 5 bases between the two ends. Looked up from germline, CDR1 is LGHNT and CDR2 is FRNRAP. The CDR3 spells CASGLPYGELFF. The CDR3 DNA is TGTGCTAGTGGTTTGCCTTACGGGGAGCTGTTTTTT. Combining the CDR3 with reference TRBV12-5 and TRBJ2-2 gives the whole variable domain DARVTQTPRHKVTEMGQEVTMRCQPILGHNTVFWYRQTMMQGLELLAYFRNRAPLDDSGMPKDRFSAEMPDATLATLKIQPSEPRDSAVYFCASGLPYGELFFGEGSRLTVL.

This clonotype occurred a few times. The chain has TRBV5-6 and TRBJ2-7, with a possible D match to TRBD2 (6 bases). Germline V gives CDR1 SGHDT, CDR2 YYEEEE. The CDR3 is made up of 15 amino acids. Trimming took 3 bases from V and 3 from J, leaving 16 bases between them. CDR3 sequence reads: CASSSYIWRGYEQYF. CDR3 bases: TGTGCCAGCAGCTCCTATATTTGGCGGGGCTACGAGCAGTACTTC.

V and J are TRBV5-1 and TRBJ2-2; D gene uncertain. Trimming took off 5 bases at V and 2 bases at J, with 4 bases between the two ends. In germline, CDR1 is SGHRS, CDR2 YFSETQ. CDR3 length equals 12 residues. The DNA for the CDR3 is TGCGCCAGCAGACACAACACCGGGGAGCTGTTTTTT. Residues: CASRHNTGELFF.

There are a few counts of this clonotype. The chain has TRBV29-1 and TRBJ2-1; D is undetermined. The CDR3 contains 12 residues. Germline assignment: CDR1 SQVTM and CDR2 ANQGSEA. Trimming shortened V by 5 bases and J by 6 bases, and 11 bases separated the two germline ends. The CDR3 spells CSVPRLSNEQFF. The DNA of the CDR3 is TGCAGCGTTCCCCGATTGAGCAATGAGCAGTTCTTC.

This clonotype showed up many times. The chain couples TRBV11-3 to TRBJ2-2; perhaps TRBD2 as D (6 bases). CDR1 SGHNT and CDR2 YENEEA come from the germline V gene. The CDR3 is 15 amino acids. V was cut by 5 bases and J by 3 bases, with 13 bases left in between. This CDR3 is CASSPRDSYTGELFF. CDR3 sequence (DNA): TGTGCCAGCAGCCCCCGGGACTCCTACACCGGGGAGCTGTTTTTT.

The chain employs TRBV18 and TRBJ2-7, with 9 bases matching TRBD2. The CDR3 runs 14 residues. CDR1 is KGHSH, CDR2 LQKENI, per germline. The ends lost 3 bases at V and 7 bases at J; junction bases unmatched: 7. CDR3 residues: CASSPGLAPREQYF. For the CDR3, the DNA is TGTGCCAGCTCACCCGGACTAGCGCCCAGGGAGCAGTACTTC.

This clonotype occurred a few times. The V gene is TRBV6-5, the J gene TRBJ2-3; D unclear. CDR1 and CDR2 (germline): MNHEY, SVGAGI. CDR3 length equals 16 residues. V was clipped by 2 bases and J by 3 bases, with 15 bases between them. CDR3 region: CASSYGQMPRTDTQYF. The DNA for the CDR3 is TGTGCCAGCAGTTACGGTCAAATGCCTCGAACAGATACGCAGTATTTT.

This clonotype was seen ten or more times. This chain links TRBV3-1 with TRBJ2-1, with 8 positions matching TRBD2. V shed 3 bases and J 1 base; nucleotides not matched to a gene: 5. The germline V gene encodes CDR1 LGHDT and CDR2 YNNKEL (reference sequence). This CDR3 region has 16 residues. CDR3 in amino acids: CASSQLAGVSYNEQFF. In nucleotides, the CDR3 is TGTGCCAGCAGCCAGCTAGCGGGTGTATCCTACAATGAGCAGTTCTTC.

The rearrangement joins TRBV29-1 to TRBJ1-1, with unresolved D. The CDR3 loop spans 13 amino acids. V lost 3 bases and J lost 0, with 8 bases in between. Germline V gene data show CDR1 as SQVTM and CDR2 as ANQGSEA. Here the CDR3 DNA reads TGCAGCGTTGAGTTTGGGATGAACACTGAAGCTTTCTTT. Protein sequence: CSVEFGMNTEAFF.

This clonotype was found many times. The gene calls are TRBV5-4 and TRBJ2-5, with TRBD1 matching 8 bases. Looked up from germline, CDR1 is SGHNT and CDR2 is YYREEE (reference sequence). The CDR3 has 15 residues. Trimming cost V 3 bases and J 5 bases; bases outside gene matches: 9. CDR3 in DNA: TGTGCCAGCAGCTCCTCCGGGACAGGAGTGGAGACCCAGTACTTC. It translates to CASSSSGTGVETQYF.

The gene calls are TRBV24-1 and TRBJ2-1, with a possible D match to TRBD2 (6 bases). Looked up from germline, CDR1 is KGHDR and CDR2 is SFDVKD. The CDR3 length is 15 residues. V gave up 5 bases and J gave up 3 bases, with 13 bases separating them. DNA of the CDR3: TGTGCCACCAGTGTTTCTGGGCGGGACTACAATGAGCAGTTCTTC. Translating gives CATSVSGRDYNEQFF.

This clonotype was counted only a few times. The V and J genes are TRBV28 and TRBJ2-1, with D possibly being TRBD1 or TRBD2 (5 bases each). V was shortened by 3 bases and J by 11 bases, with 5 bases between the two germline ends. Per the germline V gene, CDR1 is MDHEN and CDR2 is SYDVKM. The CDR3 loop spans 10 amino acids. CDR3 bases: TGTGCCAGCAGTTTGGGACAGCAGTTCTTC. As protein: CASSLGQQFF.

There are a few counts of this clonotype. This rearrangement joins TRBV28 to TRBJ2-1, with 10 bases identical to TRBD2. With 5 bases clipped from V and 5 bases from J, the junction kept 9 bases outside the gene matches. Germline V lookup: CDR1 MDHEN, CDR2 SYDVKM. This CDR3 is built from 16 residues. The CDR3 DNA reads as TGTGCCAGCAGTAAAACCGGGACTAGCGTCAACAATGAGCAGTTCTTC. Amino acids: CASSKTGTSVNNEQFF.

J is TRBJ2-1 and V is TRBV7-2, with a weak D call TRBD2 (6 bases). Trimming pared 1 base from V and 2 bases from J, leaving 9 bases between. The length of the CDR3 is 15 residues. Germline V gives CDR1 SGHTA, CDR2 FQGNSA. CDR3 residues: CASSLGAGTYNEQFF. CDR3 sequence (DNA): TGTGCCAGCAGCTTAGGGGCGGGAACCTACAATGAGCAGTTCTTC. Full variable domain (remainder filled in from reference TRBV7-2 and TRBJ2-1): GAGVSQSPSNKVTEKGKDVELRCDPISGHTALYWYRQSLGQGLEFLIYFQGNSAPDKSGLPSDRFSAERTGGSVSTLTIQRTQQEDSAVYLCASSLGAGTYNEQFFGPGTRLTVL.

This clonotype showed up just a few times. The J gene is TRBJ1-2, the V gene TRBV20-1, with no clear D. The V and J ends lost 3 bases and 2 bases respectively, with 7 bases between them. The CDR3 totals 12 residues. Germline lookup yields CDR1 DFQATT and CDR2 SNEGSKA (reference sequence). The CDR3 nucleotides read TGCAGTGCTAGGGGCGAGAACTATGGCTACACCTTC. It is translated as CSARGENYGYTF.

This clonotype was detected many times. The rearrangement joins TRBV5-1 to TRBJ1-1; D unresolved. V was shortened by 1 base and J by 0 bases, with 10 bases between the two germline ends. This CDR3 is built from 15 residues. The V gene's germline CDR1 is SGHRS and CDR2 YFSETQ. The CDR3 loop reads CASSLSPAMNTEAFF. The CDR3 DNA is TGCGCCAGCAGCTTGTCCCCAGCCATGAACACTGAAGCTTTCTTT.

The chain links TRBV12-3 or TRBV12-4 to TRBJ2-7; 8 positions match TRBD2. This CDR3 region has 14 residues. Losses at the gene ends were 7 bases for V and 2 bases for J; bases not matched to a gene: 7. The CDR3 nucleotides are TGTGCCAGCACTCTAGCGGGTGCAACCTACGAGCAGTACTTC. As protein: CASTLAGATYEQYF.

In this sample, this clonotype turned up a few times. The V gene is TRBV20-1, the J gene TRBJ1-1; 8 bases are a match to TRBD1. V lost 3 bases to trimming and J lost 1 base; unmatched junction nucleotides: 4. CDR3 length equals 14 residues. The germline V gene has CDR1 DFQATT and CDR2 SNEGSKA (reference sequence). The CDR3 reads CSASRQGRNTEAFF. The CDR3 nucleotides read TGCAGTGCTAGTAGACAGGGGCGGAACACTGAAGCTTTCTTT.

The chain is built from TRBV5-1 and TRBJ2-5; the D is unclear. There are 15 residues in the CDR3. Germline V gene data show CDR1 as SGHRS and CDR2 as YFSETQ. The germline V and J ends were trimmed by 0 bases and 5 bases, with 14 bases remaining between them. The CDR3 DNA sequence: TGCGCCAGCAGCTTGGCGGCCGGAACGGTGGAGACCCAGTACTTC. Translating gives CASSLAAGTVETQYF.

This clonotype was observed a handful of times. V usage is TRBV27 and J usage is TRBJ2-7; no clear D gene. Germline assignment: CDR1 MNHEY and CDR2 SMNVEV (reference sequence). Trimming shortened V by 6 bases and J by 1 base, and 13 bases separated the two germline ends. The CDR3 spans 14 residues. This chain's CDR3 is CASRNLDGSYEQYF. CDR3 DNA: TGTGCCAGCAGGAACTTGGACGGGTCCTACGAGCAGTACTTC.

This clonotype was counted between two and nine times. The J gene is TRBJ2-7, the V gene TRBV6-5, with no clear D. This CDR3 has 14 residues. Germline V lookup: CDR1 MNHEY, CDR2 SVGAGI. Trimming shortened V by 2 bases and J by 7 bases, and 15 bases separated the two germline ends. Here the CDR3 reads CASSYTRPPVEQYF. CDR3 in DNA: TGTGCCAGCAGTTACACGAGGCCACCCGTGGAGCAGTACTTC.

There are a few counts of this clonotype. The V gene is TRBV18, the J gene TRBJ1-3; TRBD1 might be the D (5 bases). Germline V gene data show CDR1 as KGHSH and CDR2 as LQKENI. The CDR3 is 15 amino acids. V was clipped by 6 bases and J by 0 bases, with 12 bases between them. The CDR3 region is CASSPTAVSGNTIYF. CDR3 in DNA: TGTGCCAGCTCGCCGACAGCTGTCTCTGGAAACACCATATATTTT.

The chain has TRBV18 and TRBJ2-3, with TRBD2 identical over 12 bases. The CDR3 runs 15 residues. Trimming cost V 3 bases and J 6 bases; bases outside gene matches: 4. CDR1 and CDR2 (germline): KGHSH, LQKENI. The CDR3 sequence: CASSPTSGSFDTQYF. DNA of the CDR3: TGTGCCAGCTCACCGACTAGCGGGAGTTTTGATACGCAGTATTTT.

In this sample, this clonotype turned up a few times. The V and J genes are TRBV24-1 and TRBJ2-1, with 7 bases matching TRBD2. There are 15 residues in the CDR3. Trimming cost V 5 bases and J 7 bases; bases outside gene matches: 10. CDR1 and CDR2 (germline): KGHDR, SFDVKD. The CDR3 loop is CATSVSGTKVNEQFF. Here the CDR3 DNA reads TGTGCCACCAGTGTCTCCGGGACTAAGGTAAATGAGCAGTTCTTC.